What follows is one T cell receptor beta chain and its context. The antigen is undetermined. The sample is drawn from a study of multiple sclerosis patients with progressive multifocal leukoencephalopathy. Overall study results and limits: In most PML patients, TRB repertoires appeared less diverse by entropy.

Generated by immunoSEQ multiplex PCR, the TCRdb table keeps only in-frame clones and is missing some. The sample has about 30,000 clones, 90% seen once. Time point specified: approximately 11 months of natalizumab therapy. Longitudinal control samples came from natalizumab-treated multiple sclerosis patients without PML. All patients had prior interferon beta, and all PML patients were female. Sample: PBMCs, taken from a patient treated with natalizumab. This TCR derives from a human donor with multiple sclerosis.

Written as DNA, the CDR3 is TGTGCCAGCAGTTTAGGCCTCCCAGGGAAAAACATTCAGTACTTC. Its translation is CASSLGLPGKNIQYF. This rearrangement joins TRBV27 to TRBJ2-4; a possible D gene is TRBD1 (5 bases). Germline-derived CDR1 and CDR2 are MNHEY and SMNVEV (reference sequence). The CDR3 sequence is 15 residues long. Trimming left V 2 bases short and J 4 bases short, with 12 bases between.